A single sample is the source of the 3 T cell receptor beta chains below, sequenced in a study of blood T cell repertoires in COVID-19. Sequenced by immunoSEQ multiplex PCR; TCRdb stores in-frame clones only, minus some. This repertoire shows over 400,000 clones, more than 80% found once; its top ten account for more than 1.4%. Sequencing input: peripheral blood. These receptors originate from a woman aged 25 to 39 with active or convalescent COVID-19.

The CDR3 sequence: CASSPTSGGANEQFF. In DNA, the CDR3 is TGTGCCAGCAGCCCAACTAGCGGGGGGGCCAATGAGCAGTTCTTC. The chain links TRBV7-9 to TRBJ2-1, with 13 positions matching TRBD2. J lost 6 bases, V lost 5 bases, and 4 bases had no gene match. This CDR3 is 15 amino acids long. The germline V gene has CDR1 SEHNR and CDR2 FQNEAQ (reference sequence).

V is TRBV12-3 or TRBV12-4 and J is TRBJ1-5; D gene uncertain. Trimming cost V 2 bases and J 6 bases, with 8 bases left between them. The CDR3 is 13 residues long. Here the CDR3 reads CASSLREGQPQHF. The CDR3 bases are TGTGCCAGCAGTTTAAGGGAGGGTCAGCCCCAGCATTTT.

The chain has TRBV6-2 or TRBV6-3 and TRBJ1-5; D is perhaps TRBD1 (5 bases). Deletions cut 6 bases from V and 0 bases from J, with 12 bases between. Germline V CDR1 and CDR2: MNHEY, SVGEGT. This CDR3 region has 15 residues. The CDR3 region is CASSSTGNSNQPQHF. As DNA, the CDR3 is TGTGCCAGCAGCTCAACAGGAAATAGCAATCAGCCCCAGCATTTT.